Shown below are 30 T cell receptor beta chains from a single sample sequenced in a study of Ad26.COV2.S vaccination and SARS-CoV-2 variants. Method: immunoSEQ multiplex PCR; TCRdb's copy keeps in-frame clones and lacks some. The sample lists 300,000 to 400,000 clones, around 88% occurring once. As to treatment: roughly 20 received Ad26.COV2.S at low or high dose, single or two shots; roughly five received placebo; per-sample allocation not given. The samples were gathered on day 63 after the first injection of vaccine or placebo. Sequencing was performed on peripheral blood, taken in a trial of Ad26.COV2.S vaccine versus placebo. The origin of the receptors is a person aged 18-65 years who received the Ad26.COV2.S COVID-19 vaccine or a placebo.

The V call is TRBV9, the J call TRBJ1-2; no clear D. The V end was cut by 0 bases, the J end by 4 bases, with 13 bases between. The CDR3 has 15 residues. The germline CDR1 and CDR2 sequences are SGDLS and YYNGEE. The DNA for the CDR3 is TGTGCCAGCAGCGTAGTGGGCGACACCCCCTATGGCTACACCTTC. Translation: CASSVVGDTPYGYTF.

J is TRBJ2-1 and V is TRBV6-4; D is unresolved. The CDR3 runs 15 residues. Germline-derived CDR1 and CDR2 are MRHNA and SNTAGT. Trimming stripped 5 bases from V and 1 base from J, with 12 bases between. The CDR3 nucleotides read TGTGCCAGCAGTCCAGAATTACTGTCCTACAATGAGCAGTTCTTC. It translates to CASSPELLSYNEQFF.

The V gene is TRBV11-2, the J gene TRBJ2-3; 8 nucleotides match TRBD2. J lost 2 bases, V lost 5 bases, and 6 bases had no gene match. The CDR3 loop spans 15 amino acids. Germline lookup yields CDR1 SGHAT and CDR2 FQNNGV. The CDR3 is CASSMSGSFTDTQYF. In DNA, the CDR3 is TGTGCCAGCAGCATGAGCGGGAGTTTCACAGATACGCAGTATTTT.

This clone was counted a single time. The chain has TRBV28 and TRBJ2-1; 9 nucleotides agree with TRBD2. From germline, CDR1 is MDHEN and CDR2 SYDVKM. The CDR3 totals 15 residues. Trimming at V came to 7 bases and at J to 4 bases, leaving 8 bases not matched to a gene. CDR3 bases: TGTGCCAGCATTGCCGGGACTAGCCGTTACAATGAGCAGTTCTTC. This codes for CASIAGTSRYNEQFF.

This rearrangement joins TRBV6-2 or TRBV6-3 to TRBJ2-3; no clear D gene. Germline loops: CDR1 MNHEY, CDR2 SVGEGT. V shed 6 bases and J shed 6 bases, with 19 bases lying between them. The CDR3 is 15 amino acids. In nucleotides, the CDR3 is TGTGCCAGCAGCTCGGAAAATCTGCCGCCCGATACGCAGTATTTT. Its protein product is CASSSENLPPDTQYF.

The chain links TRBV10-3 to TRBJ2-1, with D possibly TRBD2 on 5 matching bases. Trimming stripped 8 bases from V and 5 bases from J, with 13 bases between. Germline lookup yields CDR1 ENHRY and CDR2 SYGVKD. There are 13 residues in the CDR3. CDR3 sequence (DNA): TGTGCCATCCTGAGGGAATGGGACAATGAGCAGTTCTTC. The encoded protein is CAILREWDNEQFF.

This clone was picked up one time. The CDR3 spells CAWSLPYEQYF. The CDR3 DNA reads as TGTGCCTGGAGCCTCCCCTACGAGCAGTACTTC. The gene calls are TRBV30 and TRBJ2-7; the D is unclear. Germline V CDR1 and CDR2: GTSNPN, SVGIG (reference sequence). V was pared by 3 bases and J by 2 bases, with 5 bases between. This CDR3 has 11 residues.

The V gene is TRBV19, the J gene TRBJ1-5; D is undetermined. Germline CDR1 is LNHDA and CDR2 is SQIVND (reference sequence). The CDR3 length is 12 residues. With 7 bases removed from V and 2 bases from J, the gap between germline ends came to 6 bases. CDR3 sequence: CASNQGNQPQHF. Written as DNA, the CDR3 is TGTGCCAGTAATCAGGGCAATCAGCCCCAGCATTTT. The variable domain in full, with the rest retrieved from reference TRBV19 and TRBJ1-5, is DGGITQSPKYLFRKEGQNVTLSCEQNLNHDAMYWYRQDPGQGLRLIYYSQIVNDFQKGDIAEGYSVSREKKESFPLTVTSAQKNPTAFYLCASNQGNQPQHFGDGTRLSIL.

J is TRBJ2-1 and V is TRBV2; TRBD2 matches at 13 bases. J gave up 5 bases and V 3 bases, and 7 bases lay outside the gene matches. In germline, CDR1 is SNHLY, CDR2 FYNNEI. This CDR3 contains 17 residues. The DNA of the CDR3 is TGTGCCAGCAGTGACTGGCTGACTAGCGGGGGGAACAATGAGCAGTTCTTC. It yields the protein CASSDWLTSGGNNEQFF.

The rearrangement links TRBV10-2 to TRBJ2-3; weak D call: TRBD2 (5 bases). The CDR3 is 14 amino acids. Germline V CDR1 and CDR2: WSHSY, SAAADI. V lost 3 bases, J lost 0 bases, and 7 bases lay in between. CDR3 region: CASSDGGSTDTQYF. CDR3 coding DNA: TGCGCCAGCAGTGACGGCGGGAGCACAGATACGCAGTATTTT.

J is TRBJ1-1 and V is TRBV4-3, with D possibly TRBD1 on 6 matching bases. The germline V gene has CDR1 LGHNA and CDR2 YSLEER. The CDR3 is made up of 13 amino acids. V dropped 0 bases and J dropped 11 bases, with 13 bases sitting between them. Here the CDR3 reads CASSQDRGARAFF. The CDR3 coding sequence is TGCGCCAGCAGCCAAGATCGGGGGGCAAGGGCTTTCTTT.

The chain employs TRBV5-6 and TRBJ2-3; tentatively, D is TRBD1 (7 bases). V lost 4 bases, J lost 10 bases, and 28 bases lay in between. CDR1 SGHDT and CDR2 YYEEEE come from the germline V gene. CDR3 size: 17 residues. The DNA for the CDR3 is TGTGCCAGCAGCCTGGAGCTGTCCATAGCGGCCCAGGGGGCGCAGTATTTT. Amino acid sequence: CASSLELSIAAQGAQYF.

The chain joins TRBV6-2 or TRBV6-3 to TRBJ2-1; a weak D match, TRBD1 (6 bases). The CDR3 runs to 17 residues. Trimming stripped 2 bases from V and 4 bases from J, with 18 bases between. The germline CDR1 and CDR2 sequences are MNHEY and SVGEGT. The CDR3 sequence: CASSYAQTGTFYNEQFF. The DNA of the CDR3 is TGTGCCAGCAGTTACGCCCAAACCGGGACATTTTACAATGAGCAGTTCTTC.

The CDR3 reads CASSFDRPYEQYF. The CDR3 bases are TGTGCCAGCAGCTTCGACAGACCCTACGAGCAGTACTTC. This rearrangement joins TRBV7-2 to TRBJ2-7; TRBD1 might be the D (5 bases). This CDR3 is built from 13 residues. Trimming cost V 3 bases and J 2 bases, with 8 bases left between them. Germline V gives CDR1 SGHTA, CDR2 FQGNSA.

The chain uses TRBV7-2 and TRBJ1-5; D unresolved. The CDR3 has 13 residues. In germline, CDR1 is SGHTA, CDR2 FQGNSA. The ends were cut back, 1 base at V and 6 bases at J, with 7 bases in the middle. CDR3 amino acids: CASSLGPSQPQHF. Written as DNA, the CDR3 is TGTGCCAGCAGCTTAGGCCCCAGTCAGCCCCAGCATTTT.

The gene calls are TRBV10-3 and TRBJ2-3, with 11 positions matching TRBD2. The CDR3 sequence is 16 residues long. CDR1 is ENHRY and CDR2 is SYGVKD in the germline V gene. Unmatched junction bases numbered 6, after V lost 7 bases and J lost 0 bases. CDR3 DNA: TGTGCCATCACCTCTAGCGGGGGGATTAGCACAGATACGCAGTATTTT. Translation: CAITSSGGISTDTQYF.

The rearrangement uses TRBV6-5 and TRBJ1-3, with a weak D call TRBD1 (5 bases). Germline-derived CDR1 and CDR2 are MNHEY and SVGAGI. The length of the CDR3 is 14 residues. V lost 6 bases and J 2 bases, leaving 11 bases between the germline ends. The CDR3 nucleotides read TGTGCCAGCAGGAGTTTAGGGGCTGGAAACACCATATATTTT. Translating gives CASRSLGAGNTIYF.

This sequence joins TRBV10-1 and TRBJ2-3; TRBD2 matches 8 bases. Germline-derived CDR1 and CDR2 are WNHNN and SYGVQD (reference sequence). The CDR3 runs 13 residues. The V and J ends lost 6 bases and 5 bases, in that order; junction bases with no gene match: 4. CDR3 in amino acids: CASSTSGGDTQYF. The DNA for the CDR3 is TGCGCCAGCAGCACAAGCGGGGGAGATACGCAGTATTTT.

The chain joins TRBV7-2 to TRBJ2-7; 9 bases are shared with TRBD2. The germline V gene encodes CDR1 SGHTA and CDR2 FQGNSA. J gave up 7 bases and V 4 bases, and 11 bases lay outside the gene matches. This CDR3 comprises 15 residues. For the CDR3, the DNA is TGTGCCAGCAGCTCCCAGCGGGGGGCCATGGGGGAGCAGTACTTC. This codes for CASSSQRGAMGEQYF.

The chain carries TRBV15 and TRBJ2-7; no firm D call. The CDR3 consists of 13 residues. Germline values: CDR1 LNHNV, CDR2 YYDKDF (reference sequence). V was cut by 5 bases and J by 5 bases, with 13 bases left in between. In DNA form, the CDR3 reads TGTGCCACCAGCCGACACGGCTACCACGAGCAGTACTTC. Translating gives CATSRHGYHEQYF.

The chain links TRBV4-2 to TRBJ2-1, with 9 bases matching TRBD1. Germline CDR1 LGHNA, CDR2 YNFKEQ. V dropped 2 bases and J dropped 1; count of bases not matched to a gene: 6. The CDR3 length is 17 residues. Here the CDR3 DNA reads TGTGCCAGCAGCCAATCCACCGGGACAGGGTCCTACAATGAGCAGTTCTTC. Its translation is CASSQSTGTGSYNEQFF.

The sample holds one count of this clone. CDR3 nucleotide sequence: TGTGCCTGGGGGGGGCTCGATGAGCAGTTCTTC. Encoded protein: CAWGGLDEQFF. The chain is built from TRBV30 and TRBJ2-1; D may be TRBD1 or TRBD2 (6 bases each). V was cut by 5 bases and J by 8 bases, with 10 bases left in between. Germline V gives CDR1 GTSNPN, CDR2 SVGIG (reference sequence). This CDR3 is 11 amino acids long.

The chain uses TRBV11-2 and TRBJ2-1; 8 bases match TRBD2. Germline V gene sequence: CDR1 SGHAT, CDR2 FQNNGV. V lost 4 bases to trimming and J lost 10 bases; unmatched junction nucleotides: 12. The CDR3 is 15 amino acids. The DNA of the CDR3 is TGTGCCAGCAGCTCCTATGTGGGGGCTAGCGGGGAGCAGTTCTTC. Protein product: CASSSYVGASGEQFF.

The chain employs TRBV4-3 and TRBJ2-1, with 9 positions matching TRBD2. Germline trimming cut 0 bases from V and 9 bases from J; bases unmatched to any gene: 9. The CDR3 sequence is 16 residues long. Per germline, CDR1 LGHNA and CDR2 YSLEER. This CDR3 reads CASSQEWLAGIGEQFF. The CDR3 DNA reads TGCGCCAGCAGCCAAGAGTGGCTAGCGGGAATTGGTGAGCAGTTCTTC.

CDR3 nucleotides: TGTGCCAGCCTTACTAGGGGGATTGGCAGCACCATATATTTT. This encodes CASLTRGIGSTIYF. The chain carries TRBV28 and TRBJ1-3; possibly TRBD1 for D (6 bases). V was shortened by 8 bases and J by 9 bases, with 20 bases between the two germline ends. Germline V gives CDR1 MDHEN, CDR2 SYDVKM. This CDR3 has 14 residues.

The rearrangement uses TRBV19 and TRBJ2-2; D gene ambiguous. V lost 0 bases and J 3 bases, leaving 11 bases between the germline ends. The CDR3 contains 16 residues. Germline V gives CDR1 LNHDA, CDR2 SQIVND (reference sequence). The chain's CDR3 is CASSIDRWVDTGELFF. Here the CDR3 DNA reads TGTGCCAGTAGTATAGATAGGTGGGTCGACACCGGGGAGCTGTTTTTT.

The chain recombines TRBV3-1 (or the pseudogene TRBV3-2) with TRBJ2-2; 8 nucleotides agree with TRBD2. V gave up 6 bases and J gave up 6 bases; unmatched junction bases: 12. This CDR3 contains 16 residues. Germline V lookup: CDR1 LGHDT, CDR2 YNNKEL (reference sequence). The CDR3 nucleotides read TGTGCCAGCAGACCGATTAGCGGGACGGAGGCCGGGGAGCTGTTTTTT. Protein sequence: CASRPISGTEAGELFF.

This sequence joins TRBV7-9 and TRBJ2-1; 7 bases are a match to TRBD2. CDR1 SEHNR and CDR2 FQNEAQ come from the germline V gene (reference sequence). V lost 9 bases and J lost 7; bases outside the gene matches: 9. The CDR3 is 13 residues long. CDR3 in amino acids: CASFSSGGNEQFF. In DNA form, the CDR3 reads TGTGCCAGTTTCTCATCGGGGGGAAATGAGCAGTTCTTC.

This clone was seen once. The V gene is TRBV6-2 or TRBV6-3, the J gene TRBJ2-7, with D possibly matching TRBD2 (6 bases). The germline V gene encodes CDR1 MNHEY and CDR2 SVGEGT. The CDR3 contains 14 residues. The germline V and J ends were trimmed by 5 bases and 3 bases, with 14 bases remaining between them. CDR3 in DNA: TGTGCCAGCAGTAAAGCTAGCGACGGCTACGAGCAGTACTTC. Its protein product is CASSKASDGYEQYF.

The chain couples TRBV13 to TRBJ2-1; D call uncertain. The CDR3 extends over 13 amino acids. V lost 0 bases to trimming and J lost 12 bases, with 12 bases between them. Germline V gives CDR1 PRHDT, CDR2 FYEKMQ (reference sequence). Here the CDR3 reads CASSLGQPKGQFF. CDR3 coding DNA: TGTGCCAGCAGCTTAGGGCAGCCTAAGGGGCAGTTCTTC. The full variable domain, with the rest looked up from reference TRBV13 and TRBJ2-1, is AAGVIQSPRHLIKEKRETATLKCYPIPRHDTVYWYQQGPGQDPQFLISFYEKMQSDKGSIPDRFSAQQFSDYHSELNMSSLELGDSALYFCASSLGQPKGQFFGPGTRLTVL.